These 31 T cell receptor beta chains were all obtained from the same sample, sequenced in a study of T cells in localized non-small cell lung cancer. Clones were read by immunoSEQ multiplex PCR, and TCRdb kept only the in-frame ones, dropping some. The data show about 22,000 clones, about 81% seen once. Specimen: peripheral blood, collected before any cancer treatment. The receptors here all came from a man aged 35-75 years with stage I lung adenocarcinoma.

Only one count was recorded for this clone. This rearrangement joins TRBV15 to TRBJ1-2; D is ambiguous. CDR3 length equals 17 residues. Germline CDR1 reads LNHNV; CDR2 reads YYDKDF (reference sequence). V lost 0 bases, J lost 4 bases, and 18 bases lay in between. The CDR3 spells CATSRDLLTSGGYGYTF. CDR3 bases: TGTGCCACCAGCAGAGATCTACTTACCTCGGGAGGCTATGGCTACACCTTC.

V usage is TRBV19 and J usage is TRBJ2-1; no clear D. This CDR3 is built from 15 residues. Looked up from germline, CDR1 is LNHDA and CDR2 is SQIVND (reference sequence). V lost 3 bases, J lost 0 bases, and 9 bases lay in between. CDR3 protein: CASSMTFSSYNEQFF. The CDR3 nucleotides are TGTGCCAGTAGTATGACTTTTAGCTCCTACAATGAGCAGTTCTTC.

The V and J genes are TRBV27 and TRBJ1-2; 9 bases line up with TRBD1. The length of the CDR3 is 14 residues. Germline CDR1 is MNHEY and CDR2 is SMNVEV (reference sequence). Losses at the gene ends were 5 bases for V and 8 bases for J; bases not matched to a gene: 9. Written as DNA, the CDR3 is TGTGCCAGCAGTCCCGGGGACAGGGTGGAAGGCTACACCTTC. Translating it yields CASSPGDRVEGYTF.

The CDR3 is CASSLADSPTDTQYF. For the CDR3, the DNA is TGCGCCAGCAGCCTAGCAGATAGCCCCACAGATACGCAGTATTTT. This chain joins TRBV5-1 and TRBJ2-3, with D perhaps TRBD2 (5 bases). V was clipped by 4 bases and J by 2 bases, with 14 bases between them. Germline V gene lookup returns CDR1 SGHRS and CDR2 YFSETQ. This CDR3 region has 15 residues.

The chain combines TRBV4-3 with TRBJ1-1; the D is unclear. Germline CDR1 LGHNA, CDR2 YSLEER. CDR3 length: 14 residues. The V end lost 4 bases, the J end lost 4 bases, and 13 bases lay between the germline ends. CDR3 region: CASSRGVKGTEAFF. As DNA, the CDR3 is TGCGCCAGCAGCCGTGGGGTGAAGGGCACTGAAGCTTTCTTT.

The chain carries TRBV28 and TRBJ2-3; TRBD2 matches 8 bases. The V segment lost 4 bases and the J segment 4 bases; nucleotides outside the gene matches: 7. CDR1 is MDHEN and CDR2 is SYDVKM in the germline V gene. The CDR3 runs 15 residues. DNA of the CDR3: TGTGCCAGCAGTTCCGGGGGACTAGACGCAGATACGCAGTATTTT. Protein sequence: CASSSGGLDADTQYF.

The genes are TRBV28 and TRBJ2-1, with D uncertain. From germline, CDR1 is MDHEN and CDR2 SYDVKM. The CDR3 consists of 11 residues. V lost 6 bases and J 9 bases, leaving 9 bases between the germline ends. The CDR3 DNA is TGTGCCAGCAGCCAAAATATTGAGCAGTTCTTC. Its translation: CASSQNIEQFF. The complete variable domain, with remaining parts taken from reference TRBV28 and TRBJ2-1, reads DVKVTQSSRYLVKRTGEKVFLECVQDMDHENMFWYRQDPGLGLRLIYFSYDVKMKEKGDIPEGYSVSREKKERFSLILESASTNQTSMYLCASSQNIEQFFGPGTRLTVL.

In this sample, this clone turned up once. Here the CDR3 reads CASSEKELQETQYF. The CDR3 coding sequence is TGTGCCAGCAGTGAGAAAGAACTTCAAGAGACCCAGTACTTC. The gene calls are TRBV2 and TRBJ2-5; D call uncertain. The ends were cut back, 3 bases at V and 2 bases at J, with 10 bases in the middle. CDR1 SNHLY and CDR2 FYNNEI come from the germline V gene. The CDR3 has 14 amino acids.

V gene TRBV10-2 combines with J gene TRBJ1-1; weak D call: TRBD1 (6 bases). Germline CDR1 WSHSY, CDR2 SAAADI. V lost 5 bases to trimming and J lost 8 bases, with 15 bases between them. There are 13 residues in the CDR3. CDR3 protein: CASSYSGDLEAFF. CDR3 DNA: TGCGCCAGCAGTTACTCAGGGGACTTGGAAGCTTTCTTT.

The V call is TRBV4-1, the J call TRBJ2-3, with D unclear. CDR3 length: 16 residues. Germline CDR1 and CDR2: MGHRA and YSYEKL. V lost 4 bases and J 2 bases, leaving 16 bases between the germline ends. For the CDR3, the DNA is TGCGCCAGCAGCCCACTGGATGGTAGACACACAGATACGCAGTATTTT. Translation: CASSPLDGRHTDTQYF.

The chain employs TRBV27 and TRBJ2-7; 9 positions match TRBD2. Germline loops: CDR1 MNHEY, CDR2 SMNVEV (reference sequence). Trimming removed 5 bases from V and 3 bases from J; junction bases left unmatched: 11. The CDR3 totals 16 residues. CDR3 bases: TGTGCCAGCAGTGAACAAGTAGCGGGAGACGACTACGAGCAGTACTTC. Translation gives CASSEQVAGDDYEQYF.

This chain uses TRBV4-3 with TRBJ1-3; the D is unclear. CDR1 is LGHNA and CDR2 is YSLEER in the germline V gene. V dropped 1 base and J dropped 0 bases, with 10 bases sitting between them. The CDR3 consists of 16 residues. The DNA for the CDR3 is TGCGCCAGCAGCCAAGGAGCCAGCCTCTCTGGAAACACCATATATTTT. Translated, it gives CASSQGASLSGNTIYF.

Concerning this clone itself: Other DNA sequences within the sample encode an identical CDR3. The chain couples TRBV5-8 to TRBJ1-3; 7 bases map to TRBD1. CDR1 and CDR2 (germline): SGHTS, YDEGEE. J was trimmed by 2 bases and V by 3 bases; bases with no gene match: 5. The CDR3 totals 15 residues. CDR3 DNA: TGTGCCAGCAGCTCAGACAGGGTCCCTGGAAACACCATATATTTT. Translating gives CASSSDRVPGNTIYF.

The chain is built from TRBV9 and TRBJ2-1; D is possibly TRBD2 (6 bases). From germline, CDR1 is SGDLS and CDR2 YYNGEE. The CDR3 runs 14 residues. Between the trimmed V and J ends, which lost 0 bases and 10 bases, there was a span of 14 bases. CDR3 protein: CASSVDPGAGEQFF. DNA for the CDR3: TGTGCCAGCAGCGTAGATCCCGGGGCGGGAGAGCAGTTCTTC.

This sequence joins TRBV5-6 and TRBJ1-2; D not certain. Germline V lookup: CDR1 SGHDT, CDR2 YYEEEE. The CDR3 has 14 amino acids. Trimming pared 4 bases from V and 8 bases from J, leaving 18 bases between. The CDR3 region is CASSPNRGPWGYTF. The CDR3 coding sequence is TGTGCCAGCAGCCCCAACCGTGGGCCTTGGGGCTACACCTTC.

CDR3 DNA sequence: TGTGCCATCAGTGAGACTAGCGGGTCGTACCAAGAGACCCAGTACTTC. Translation: CAISETSGSYQETQYF. The chain employs TRBV10-3 and TRBJ2-5; TRBD2 agrees at 9 bases. The CDR3 has 16 residues. Per germline, CDR1 ENHRY and CDR2 SYGVKD. V gave up 2 bases and J gave up 0 bases; unmatched junction bases: 4.

The rearrangement joins TRBV2 to TRBJ2-5; a possible D gene is TRBD1 (6 bases). Germline V gives CDR1 SNHLY, CDR2 FYNNEI. The CDR3 extends over 17 amino acids. V was pared by 4 bases and J by 3 bases, with 21 bases between. The CDR3 nucleotides are TGTGCCAGCAGTGTTCGGTGGTCAGGGGCGCTGGAAGAGACCCAGTACTTC. This encodes CASSVRWSGALEETQYF.

The chain employs TRBV7-6 and TRBJ2-1; 11 bases are a match to TRBD2. The germline V gene encodes CDR1 SGHVS and CDR2 FNYEAQ. This CDR3 spans 16 amino acids. The V segment lost 5 bases and the J segment 6 bases; nucleotides outside the gene matches: 9. The DNA of the CDR3 is TGTGCCAGCAGCCAGATTAGCGGGAGGGCCAGCAATGAGCAGTTCTTC. This codes for CASSQISGRASNEQFF.

The V and J genes are TRBV7-8 and TRBJ2-5; 8 bases fit TRBD2. This CDR3 region has 15 residues. Trimming took 4 bases from V and 4 from J; bases not matched to a gene: 8. Per the germline V gene, CDR1 is SGHVS and CDR2 is FQNEAQ. This chain's CDR3 is CASSSLAGRGETQYF. The CDR3 nucleotides are TGTGCCAGCAGCTCCTTAGCGGGAAGGGGAGAGACCCAGTACTTC.

The CDR3 loop is CASSQDLGRATNEKLFF. The CDR3 nucleotides are TGCGCCAGCAGCCAAGATTTGGGGCGGGCAACTAATGAAAAACTGTTTTTT. The chain employs TRBV4-3 and TRBJ1-4, with D possibly TRBD1 on 5 matching bases. The CDR3 extends over 17 amino acids. Germline assignment: CDR1 LGHNA and CDR2 YSLEER. Trimming took 0 bases from V and 0 from J, leaving 11 bases between them.

J is TRBJ1-1 and V is TRBV18, with a tentative D call TRBD1 (5 bases). The CDR3 is 15 amino acids. V was trimmed by 3 bases and J by 2 bases, leaving 13 bases between them. Germline CDR1 and CDR2: KGHSH and LQKENI. The chain's CDR3 is CASSPGGYGNTEAFF. Here the CDR3 DNA reads TGTGCCAGCTCACCCGGGGGATATGGCAACACTGAAGCTTTCTTT.

The sample holds a few counts of this clone. The chain joins TRBV7-2 to TRBJ1-2, with D perhaps matching TRBD1 (5 bases). Germline V gene sequence: CDR1 SGHTA, CDR2 FQGNSA. The CDR3 has 14 amino acids. Trimming removed 5 bases from V and 4 bases from J, with 14 bases in between. Here the CDR3 reads CASSPQGGPYGYTF. The CDR3 DNA is TGTGCCAGCAGCCCTCAGGGAGGGCCCTATGGCTACACCTTC.

The V call is TRBV28, the J call TRBJ1-5; maybe TRBD1 (5 bases). V was cut by 4 bases and J by 3 bases, with 13 bases left in between. Germline CDR1 MDHEN, CDR2 SYDVKM. CDR3 length: 15 residues. CDR3 nucleotide sequence: TGTGCCAGCAGTTGGGATCAGGGTTTCAATCAGCCCCAGCATTTT. This gives the protein CASSWDQGFNQPQHF.

This chain's CDR3 is CSVDYGTSEFF. CDR3 nucleotides: TGCAGCGTTGACTACGGGACTAGTGAGTTCTTC. The J gene is TRBJ2-1, the V gene TRBV29-1; TRBD2 aligns across 8 bases. This CDR3 contains 11 residues. In germline, CDR1 is SQVTM, CDR2 ANQGSEA. V lost 3 bases to trimming and J lost 14 bases; unmatched junction nucleotides: 6.

This rearrangement joins TRBV5-1 to TRBJ1-1, with 10 bases fitting TRBD1. V lost 4 bases, J lost 6 bases, and 9 bases stayed unmatched. The CDR3 loop spans 15 amino acids. Germline loops: CDR1 SGHRS, CDR2 YFSETQ. The CDR3 DNA follows: TGCGCCAGCAGCGCGGAGGACAGGGGGGAGGCTGAAGCTTTCTTT. It translates to CASSAEDRGEAEAFF.

The chain links TRBV11-1 to TRBJ2-1; D remains ambiguous. V was shortened by 3 bases and J by 0 bases, with 6 bases between the two germline ends. Germline V gene lookup returns CDR1 SGHAT and CDR2 FQDESV (reference sequence). The CDR3 has 14 amino acids. DNA of the CDR3: TGTGCCAGCAGCTTTCAAAGCTCCTACAATGAGCAGTTCTTC. It translates to CASSFQSSYNEQFF. The full variable domain, its missing parts supplied by reference TRBV11-1 and TRBJ2-1, is EAEVAQSPRYKITEKSQAVAFWCDPISGHATLYWYRQILGQGPELLVQFQDESVVDDSQLPKDRFSAERLKGVDSTLKIQPAELGDSAMYLCASSFQSSYNEQFFGPGTRLTVL.

The rearrangement joins TRBV18 to TRBJ1-1; D gene ambiguous. The germline V and J ends were trimmed by 3 bases and 5 bases, with 19 bases remaining between them. This CDR3 region has 16 residues. Germline loops: CDR1 KGHSH, CDR2 LQKENI. CDR3 region: CASSPQPPGQGTEAFF. CDR3 sequence (DNA): TGTGCCAGCTCACCCCAGCCCCCAGGCCAAGGGACTGAAGCTTTCTTT.

J is TRBJ2-1 and V is TRBV13; a possible D gene is TRBD2 (5 bases). Germline V gene data show CDR1 as PRHDT and CDR2 as FYEKMQ (reference sequence). The V end was cut by 5 bases, the J end by 3 bases, with 32 bases between. The CDR3 is 21 amino acids. The CDR3: CASSPNYGRRGIQNIYNEQFF. DNA of the CDR3: TGTGCCAGCAGCCCAAACTACGGACGGAGAGGGATCCAAAATATCTACAATGAGCAGTTCTTC.

This chain uses TRBV7-9 with TRBJ1-3, with D maybe TRBD1 (5 bases). The germline V gene has CDR1 SEHNR and CDR2 FQNEAQ (reference sequence). The ends were cut back, 5 bases at V and 0 bases at J, with 11 bases in the middle. The CDR3 consists of 15 residues. The CDR3, as DNA: TGTGCCAGCAGCCCCGAGGGGTTCTCTGGAAACACCATATATTTT. It codes for CASSPEGFSGNTIYF.

This clone appeared a few times. This chain links TRBV18 with TRBJ1-6; a possible D gene is TRBD1 (5 bases). Germline-derived CDR1 and CDR2 are KGHSH and LQKENI. Trimming took 3 bases from V and 0 from J, leaving 12 bases between them. The CDR3 runs to 17 residues. The CDR3 here is CASSPRAGSSYNSPLHF. CDR3 nucleotide sequence: TGTGCCAGCTCACCGCGGGCAGGGAGCTCCTATAATTCACCCCTCCACTTT.

The chain has TRBV19 and TRBJ2-5, with D unresolved. CDR1 and CDR2 from the germline V gene are LNHDA and SQIVND (reference sequence). The CDR3 is 13 amino acids. The ends were cut back, 0 bases at V and 5 bases at J, with 7 bases in the middle. CDR3 nucleotides: TGTGCCAGTAGTATAGATGGTGACGAGACCCAGTACTTC. Its protein is CASSIDGDETQYF.